Below are 28 T cell receptor beta chains sequenced from a single sample in a study of cytomegalovirus exposure and HLA in healthy donors (dated by TCRdb to 2016 to 2017). Library generation was performed with the immunoSEQ multiplex PCR assay. For the multiplex PCR, a mixture combining 60 forward primers for TCR Vbeta segments and 13 reverse primers for TCR Jbeta segments was used. TCRdb re-hosts the immuneACCESS table, in-frame sequences only. Its copies lack some clones; in the studies checked, an unresolved V gene accounts for under half of them, and the cause for the rest is not known. This sample's records show some 51,000 clones. The top ten hold about 9.1% of the sample. The sequenced sample was PBMCs. The receptors originated from a middle-aged man in good health and CMV-seropositive.

The chain has TRBV19 and TRBJ1-5, with 8 nucleotides matching TRBD1. Germline V lookup: CDR1 LNHDA, CDR2 SQIVND (reference sequence). This CDR3 spans 15 amino acids. Unmatched junction bases numbered 9, after V lost 7 bases and J lost 4 bases. CDR3 nucleotide sequence: TGTGCCAGTACCCCTGGGACAGGAACTAATCAGCCCCAGCATTTT. Translating gives CASTPGTGTNQPQHF.

The chain joins TRBV9 to TRBJ2-7; tentative D call: TRBD2 (6 bases). Trimming took 7 bases from V and 1 from J, leaving 15 bases between them. The V gene's germline CDR1 is SGDLS and CDR2 YYNGEE. The CDR3 sequence is 14 residues long. CDR3 nucleotide sequence: TGTGCCAGCGCCGGGGGAGTAGGGTCCTACGAGCAGTACTTC. It translates to CASAGGVGSYEQYF.

The gene calls are TRBV18 and TRBJ2-3; 9 nucleotides match TRBD1. After removal of 4 bases from V and 6 bases from J, the junction contained 8 bases not matched to a gene. The CDR3 has 15 amino acids. Germline V gene sequence: CDR1 KGHSH, CDR2 LQKENI. CDR3 coding DNA: TGTGCCAGCTCACTCAAACAGGGGGCAGCGGATACGCAGTATTTT. This sequence encodes CASSLKQGAADTQYF. Together with reference TRBV18 and TRBJ2-3, the CDR3 gives the full variable domain: NAGVMQNPRHLVRRRGQEARLRCSPMKGHSHVYWYRQLPEEGLKFMVYLQKENIIDESGMPKERFSAEFPKEGPSILRIQQVVRGDSAAYFCASSLKQGAADTQYFGPGTRLTVL.

The V and J genes are TRBV9 and TRBJ1-4; possible D gene TRBD1, 5 bases. The CDR3 runs 16 residues. Germline V gives CDR1 SGDLS, CDR2 YYNGEE. Between the trimmed V and J ends, which lost 0 bases and 3 bases, there was a span of 12 bases. The CDR3 protein is CASSVDQGLANEKLFF. The CDR3 DNA is TGTGCCAGCAGCGTAGATCAGGGACTGGCTAATGAAAAACTGTTTTTT.

The chain employs TRBV30 and TRBJ2-2, with D tentatively TRBD2 (6 bases). The germline CDR1 and CDR2 sequences are GTSNPN and SVGIG (reference sequence). The CDR3 is 15 amino acids. The V end was cut by 0 bases, the J end by 4 bases, with 12 bases between. CDR3 in amino acids: CAWSVTGVSTGELFF. For the CDR3, the DNA is TGTGCCTGGAGTGTAACGGGGGTGAGCACCGGGGAGCTGTTTTTT.

The genes are TRBV25-1 and TRBJ2-5; perhaps TRBD1 as D (5 bases). The CDR3 length is 14 residues. Trimming shortened V by 2 bases and J by 1 base, and 8 bases separated the two germline ends. Per germline, CDR1 MGHDK and CDR2 SYGVNS. CDR3 coding DNA: TGTGCCAGCAGTGAACAGGGCCCCCAAGAGACCCAGTACTTC. Amino acid sequence: CASSEQGPQETQYF.

This chain connects TRBV6-5 to TRBJ1-1, with D hard to call. Trimming pared 7 bases from V and 6 bases from J, leaving 15 bases between. Germline V CDR1 and CDR2: MNHEY, SVGAGI. There are 13 residues in the CDR3. The CDR3, as DNA: TGTGCCAGCACCTCTCCCGGGAGCGCTGAAGCTTTCTTT. It is translated as CASTSPGSAEAFF.

This CDR3 reads CASSPGGRGGREETQYF. CDR3 bases: TGTGCCAGCAGCCCCGGGGGGCGCGGGGGGCGGGAAGAGACCCAGTACTTC. V gene TRBV9 combines with J gene TRBJ2-5; 8 bases fit TRBD2. The CDR3 consists of 17 residues. In germline, CDR1 is SGDLS, CDR2 YYNGEE. V was clipped by 4 bases and J by 3 bases; unmatched bases: 14. The full variable domain, its missing parts supplied by reference TRBV9 and TRBJ2-5, is DSGVTQTPKHLITATGQRVTLRCSPRSGDLSVYWYQQSLDQGLQFLIQYYNGEERAKGNILERFSAQQFPDLHSELNLSSLELGDSALYFCASSPGGRGGREETQYFGPGTRLLVL.

This chain uses TRBV14 with TRBJ1-1; D possibly corresponds to TRBD1 (6 bases). The germline CDR1 and CDR2 sequences are SGHDN and FVKESK. Deletions cut 5 bases from V and 4 bases from J, with 14 bases between. The length of the CDR3 is 14 residues. The DNA for the CDR3 is TGTGCCAGCAGCTTCCTAAGGGGGAGCACTGAAGCTTTCTTT. It codes for CASSFLRGSTEAFF.

A word on this clone: A junction boundary mismatches the germline segment, possibly from a read error. The chain uses TRBV7-7 and TRBJ2-7; 9 nucleotides match TRBD2. The CDR3 contains 15 residues. Germline V gene data show CDR1 as SSHAT and CDR2 as FNYEAQ (reference sequence). This CDR3 reads CASSLKPGLAYEQYF. The CDR3 region has the DNA TGTGCTAGCAGCTTAAAACCGGGACTAGCTTACGAGCAGTACTTC.

The chain joins TRBV19 to TRBJ2-6; 8 positions agree with TRBD1. This CDR3 contains 15 residues. The trim removed 5 bases at V and 3 bases at J, leaving 3 bases unmatched. Germline-derived CDR1 and CDR2 are LNHDA and SQIVND (reference sequence). CDR3 in amino acids: CASSSRGLGANVLTF. Written as DNA, the CDR3 is TGTGCCAGTAGTTCCAGGGGGCTTGGGGCCAACGTCCTGACTTTC.

The chain recombines TRBV9 with TRBJ2-3, with a tentative D call TRBD1 (6 bases). This CDR3 comprises 15 residues. Germline-derived CDR1 and CDR2 are SGDLS and YYNGEE. The V and J ends lost 3 bases and 4 bases respectively, with 15 bases between them. CDR3 DNA: TGTGCCAGCAGCGCTCAGGGGTTCGCCGCAGATACGCAGTATTTT. Its translation is CASSAQGFAADTQYF.

Here the CDR3 DNA reads TGTGCCAGTGGCCGGGGGGCCGATAATTCACCCCTCCACTTT. This codes for CASGRGADNSPLHF. The genes are TRBV2 and TRBJ1-6; TRBD1 is a possible D gene (6 bases). The CDR3 has 14 amino acids. V was trimmed by 9 bases and J by 5 bases, leaving 14 bases between them. Germline V gene sequence: CDR1 SNHLY, CDR2 FYNNEI.

The gene calls are TRBV28 and TRBJ1-2, with 9 bases matching TRBD1. Germline V CDR1 and CDR2: MDHEN, SYDVKM. The CDR3 loop spans 13 amino acids. The ends lost 10 bases at V and 7 bases at J; junction bases unmatched: 10. CDR3 nucleotide sequence: TGTGCCATCACAGGACAGGGGTTGGGTGGCTACACCTTC. It is translated as CAITGQGLGGYTF.

The V gene is TRBV28, the J gene TRBJ1-5; maybe TRBD1 (5 bases). V lost 7 bases to trimming and J lost 7 bases, with 17 bases between them. This CDR3 is 14 amino acids long. In germline, CDR1 is MDHEN, CDR2 SYDVKM. CDR3 region: CASTGNAFRQPQHF. Here the CDR3 DNA reads TGTGCCAGCACAGGGAACGCTTTTCGGCAGCCCCAGCATTTT.

J is TRBJ1-1 and V is TRBV30; D is unresolved. With 2 bases removed from V and 2 bases from J, the gap between germline ends came to 15 bases. There are 15 residues in the CDR3. Germline-derived CDR1 and CDR2 are GTSNPN and SVGIG (reference sequence). For the CDR3, the DNA is TGTGCCTGGAGTCCCGATAGGACTGCTAACACTGAAGCTTTCTTT. It yields the protein CAWSPDRTANTEAFF.

This rearrangement joins TRBV4-3 to TRBJ1-2; 8 bases map to TRBD1. The ends lost 0 bases at V and 3 bases at J; junction bases unmatched: 6. Germline CDR1 is LGHNA and CDR2 is YSLEER. This CDR3 has 16 amino acids. CDR3 loop: CASSQEDRDYYYGYTF. The CDR3 DNA follows: TGCGCCAGCAGCCAAGAGGACAGGGATTATTACTATGGCTACACCTTC.

The chain is built from TRBV5-1 and TRBJ2-2, with 10 positions matching TRBD1. Germline V CDR1 and CDR2: SGHRS, YFSETQ. The CDR3 extends over 16 amino acids. The J segment lost 6 bases and the V segment lost 2 bases, leaving 7 bases of the junction unmatched. The CDR3 spells CASSLLGQGVPGELFF. CDR3 bases: TGCGCCAGCAGCTTATTAGGACAGGGGGTTCCCGGGGAGCTGTTTTTT.

This chain joins TRBV14 and TRBJ1-3; D uncertain. This CDR3 contains 14 residues. The germline V gene has CDR1 SGHDN and CDR2 FVKESK. Trimming removed 2 bases at V and 9 bases at J, with 14 bases between. The CDR3 nucleotides read TGTGCCAGCAGCCAATTTGGAGTTCGGGGCACCATATATTTT. This encodes CASSQFGVRGTIYF.

The chain couples TRBV4-3 to TRBJ2-1, with 7 bases identical to TRBD2. With 2 bases clipped from V and 4 bases from J, the junction kept 8 bases outside the gene matches. The CDR3 sequence is 16 residues long. Per the germline V gene, CDR1 is LGHNA and CDR2 is YSLEER. DNA of the CDR3: TGCGCCAGCAGCCAAAGTCTACTAGCGCCTTACAATGAGCAGTTCTTC. This encodes CASSQSLLAPYNEQFF.

The chain's CDR3 is CASRGLDREANEQFF. The CDR3 bases are TGTGCCAGCAGGGGTCTGGACAGGGAGGCCAATGAGCAGTTCTTC. V gene TRBV6-6 combines with J gene TRBJ2-1; 8 positions match TRBD1. This CDR3 is built from 15 residues. V lost 6 bases and J lost 6; bases outside the gene matches: 10. Germline V gene lookup returns CDR1 MNHNY and CDR2 SVGAGI (reference sequence).

The gene calls are TRBV9 and TRBJ2-3; TRBD2 aligns across 8 bases. After removal of 0 bases from V and 5 bases from J, the junction contained 5 bases not matched to a gene. Germline V gene sequence: CDR1 SGDLS, CDR2 YYNGEE. The CDR3 runs to 15 residues. CDR3 protein: CASSVDQRERDTQYF. The CDR3, as DNA: TGTGCCAGCAGCGTAGACCAGCGGGAGCGAGATACGCAGTATTTT.

The rearrangement links TRBV29-1 to TRBJ2-7; D might be TRBD1 (5 bases). CDR3 size: 13 residues. The germline V gene has CDR1 SQVTM and CDR2 ANQGSEA. The ends were cut back, 6 bases at V and 0 bases at J, with 12 bases in the middle. The CDR3 DNA reads as TGCAGCGTAGGGGTAGCCAACTCCTACGAGCAGTACTTC. It codes for CSVGVANSYEQYF.

The CDR3 nucleotides read TGTGCCAGCACGGGGAACTATGGCTACACCTTC. This codes for CASTGNYGYTF. The V and J genes are TRBV28 and TRBJ1-2; no firm D call. CDR1 and CDR2 from the germline V gene are MDHEN and SYDVKM. CDR3 length: 11 residues. The V end was cut by 7 bases, the J end by 2 bases, with 5 bases between.

The chain uses TRBV5-1 and TRBJ2-3; perhaps TRBD2 as D (5 bases). Germline CDR1 is SGHRS and CDR2 is YFSETQ. The CDR3 runs 13 residues. Trimming took 7 bases from V and 1 from J, leaving 10 bases between them. CDR3 region: CASGDSGTDTQYF. The CDR3 DNA reads as TGCGCCAGCGGGGATAGCGGCACAGATACGCAGTATTTT.

V is TRBV4-3 and J is TRBJ1-5; unclear D gene. The V end lost 0 bases, the J end lost 7 bases, and 13 bases lay between the germline ends. CDR3 length: 15 residues. CDR1 and CDR2 (germline): LGHNA, YSLEER. For the CDR3, the DNA is TGCGCCAGCAGCCAAGAACGGAGTTTCCGACAGCCCCAGCATTTT. Protein: CASSQERSFRQPQHF.

This chain joins TRBV4-1 and TRBJ2-7; 9 bases are shared with TRBD1. The CDR3 is 16 amino acids. Germline V gene sequence: CDR1 MGHRA, CDR2 YSYEKL. V trimming: 4 bases; J trimming: 7 bases; junction bases outside the gene matches: 14. The CDR3 DNA reads as TGCGCCAGCAGCCGCGAGGCGGGACAGGGACGCCGGGAGCAGTACTTC. Protein product: CASSREAGQGRREQYF.

This chain uses TRBV7-2 with TRBJ1-2; D is undetermined. Trimming took off 5 bases at V and 0 bases at J, with 19 bases between the two ends. This CDR3 comprises 17 residues. CDR1 SGHTA and CDR2 FQGNSA come from the germline V gene. CDR3 coding DNA: TGTGCCAGCAGCAACCCCAAGAGTGTCAGCGCTAACTATGGCTACACCTTC. Translating it yields CASSNPKSVSANYGYTF.